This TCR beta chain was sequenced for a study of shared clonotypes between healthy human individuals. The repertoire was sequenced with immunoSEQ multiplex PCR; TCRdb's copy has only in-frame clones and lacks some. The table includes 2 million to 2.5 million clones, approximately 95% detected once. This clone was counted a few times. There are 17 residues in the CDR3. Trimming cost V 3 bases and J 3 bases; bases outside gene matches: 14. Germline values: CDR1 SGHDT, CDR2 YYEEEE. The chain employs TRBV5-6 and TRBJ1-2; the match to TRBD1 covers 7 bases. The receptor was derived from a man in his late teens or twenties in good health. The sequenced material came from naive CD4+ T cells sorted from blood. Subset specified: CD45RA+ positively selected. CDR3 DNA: TGTGCCAGCAGCTCGGCTACAGGGGAGGGAACCCACTATGGCTACACCTTC. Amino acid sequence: CASSSATGEGTHYGYTF.